Listed here are 25 T cell receptor beta chains from one sample, sequenced in a study of naive and memory T cell subsets. The study's findings and limits: Possibly reflecting memory cells re-expressing CD45RA, a few larger clonotypes occurred in naive repertoires, especially CD8.

These TCRs' antigens remain unknown. The beta constant-region primer was an equimolar mix of two oligonucleotides covering TRBC1 and TRBC2. The ligated cDNA underwent four PCR rounds using SP2 and nested alpha and beta constant-region primers. TCRdb re-called the UMI-ligation and nested PCR reads with MiXCR, one entry per CDR3 protein. The sample shows under 150,000 distinct CDR3 sequences, approximately 20% of them seen only once. Sequences were obtained from naive CD8+ T cells from blood. The receptors here all came from a human donor in good health.

This clonotype was seen at least ten times. V and J are TRBV10-3 and TRBJ2-7, with 8 bases aligning to TRBD2. The CDR3 has 13 residues. In germline, CDR1 is ENHRY, CDR2 SYGVKD. After removal of 2 bases from V and 4 bases from J, the junction contained 1 base not matched to a gene. The CDR3 region has the DNA TGTGCCATCAGTGAGGGGACTAGATACGAGCAGTACTTC. It specifies CAISEGTRYEQYF.

The sample holds a few counts of this clonotype. This chain connects TRBV13 to TRBJ2-7; D not resolved. Per the germline V gene, CDR1 is PRHDT and CDR2 is FYEKMQ (reference sequence). Trimming shortened V by 5 bases and J by 1 base, and 12 bases separated the two germline ends. The CDR3 is made up of 14 amino acids. The CDR3 coding sequence is TGTGCCAGCAGCGCCAGGTTGTTATCCTACGAGCAGTACTTC. Amino acid sequence: CASSARLLSYEQYF.

This chain links TRBV30 with TRBJ1-4; 8 nucleotides align to TRBD1. This CDR3 has 15 residues. Germline CDR1 and CDR2: GTSNPN and SVGIG (reference sequence). The J segment lost 0 bases and the V segment lost 4 bases, leaving 4 bases of the junction unmatched. The CDR3 DNA reads TGTGCCTGGAACACAGGGGGGGCAACTAATGAAAAACTGTTTTTT. Protein sequence: CAWNTGGATNEKLFF.

For this clonotype: One end of the junction fails to match germline, which may point to a read error. The V and J genes are TRBV27 and TRBJ2-1; D is ambiguous. From germline, CDR1 is MNHEY and CDR2 SMNVEV (reference sequence). The CDR3 covers 14 residues. This chain's CDR3 is CASSLGSPYNEQLF. CDR3 bases: TGTGCCAGCAGTTTGGGCAGTCCCTACAATGAGCAGTTGTTC.

The rearrangement links TRBV6-5 to TRBJ2-7; 8 bases agree with TRBD1. V lost 6 bases to trimming and J lost 1 base; unmatched junction nucleotides: 5. The CDR3 length is 14 residues. The germline CDR1 and CDR2 sequences are MNHEY and SVGAGI. DNA for the CDR3: TGTGCCAGCAGGACCGGGACAGGATCCTACGAGCAGTACTTC. It yields the protein CASRTGTGSYEQYF.

The chain is built from TRBV12-5 and TRBJ2-1, with a possible D match to TRBD2 (7 bases). This CDR3 has 19 amino acids. V was shortened by 0 bases and J by 10 bases, with 28 bases between the two germline ends. CDR1 and CDR2 (germline): LGHNT, FRNRAP. The CDR3 bases are TGTGCTAGTGGTTTGGTAAGGGGGGATGGGGGACTACCGGGCGGGGAGCAGTTCTTC. Translation gives CASGLVRGDGGLPGGEQFF.

This rearrangement joins TRBV6-5 to TRBJ2-7; D may correspond to TRBD1 or TRBD2 (5 bases each). Trimming stripped 4 bases from V and 5 bases from J, with 9 bases between. Looked up from germline, CDR1 is MNHEY and CDR2 is SVGAGI. The CDR3 consists of 12 residues. The chain's CDR3 is CASSSGTDEQYF. The CDR3 DNA is TGTGCCAGCAGTTCCGGGACCGACGAGCAGTACTTC.

V usage is TRBV19 and J usage is TRBJ1-2, with 11 bases fitting TRBD1. The trim removed 5 bases at V and 4 bases at J, leaving 6 bases unmatched. The germline V gene has CDR1 LNHDA and CDR2 SQIVND (reference sequence). The CDR3 loop spans 15 amino acids. The CDR3 nucleotides read TGTGCCAGTAGTGCCGGGACAGGGGGTGGCTATGGCTACACCTTC. Protein product: CASSAGTGGGYGYTF.

The gene calls are TRBV9 and TRBJ1-2, with D uncertain. Germline V gives CDR1 SGDLS, CDR2 YYNGEE. The V and J ends lost 3 bases and 3 bases respectively, with 3 bases between them. CDR3 length: 11 amino acids. The CDR3 DNA is TGTGCCAGCAGCGGAGACTATGGCTACACCTTC. Its protein is CASSGDYGYTF.

This clonotype was observed a handful of times. The chain joins TRBV9 to TRBJ2-7; TRBD1 matches at 8 bases. Per germline, CDR1 SGDLS and CDR2 YYNGEE. V was clipped by 4 bases and J by 3 bases; unmatched bases: 9. The CDR3 runs 15 residues. CDR3 loop: CASSPSDRGLYEQYF. The CDR3 DNA is TGTGCCAGCAGCCCAAGCGACAGGGGTCTCTACGAGCAGTACTTC.

This clonotype was seen a handful of times. This chain connects TRBV27 to TRBJ2-2, with TRBD2 matching over 9 bases. V dropped 3 bases and J dropped 7; count of bases not matched to a gene: 6. The CDR3 loop spans 15 amino acids. Germline V lookup: CDR1 MNHEY, CDR2 SMNVEV (reference sequence). The CDR3 DNA reads as TGTGCCAGCAGTTTGCTAGCGGGACTGGACGGGGAGCTGTTTTTT. It is translated as CASSLLAGLDGELFF.

This clonotype has more than one count but fewer than ten. The chain links TRBV6-2 or TRBV6-3 to TRBJ2-3, with D tentatively TRBD1 or TRBD2 (5 bases each). Trimming took off 0 bases at V and 0 bases at J, with 13 bases between the two ends. Germline CDR1 and CDR2: MNHEY and SVGEGT. This CDR3 has 17 residues. CDR3 coding DNA: TGTGCCAGCAGTTACTCGGGACCGGGGTCAAGCACAGATACGCAGTATTTT. It specifies CASSYSGPGSSTDTQYF.

The table lists this clonotype with many counts. The rearrangement links TRBV7-9 to TRBJ1-1; D gene ambiguous. The V gene's germline CDR1 is SEHNR and CDR2 FQNEAQ (reference sequence). V lost 0 bases and J lost 1, with 6 bases in between. This CDR3 contains 14 residues. DNA of the CDR3: TGTGCCAGCAGCTTAGCTGATGGGAACACTGAAGCTTTCTTT. Protein: CASSLADGNTEAFF. The whole variable domain, remainder taken from reference TRBV7-9 and TRBJ1-1, is DTGVSQNPRHKITKRGQNVTFRCDPISEHNRLYWYRQTLGQGPEFLTYFQNEAQLEKSRLLSDRFSAERPKGSFSTLEIQRTEQGDSAMYLCASSLADGNTEAFFGQGTRLTVV.

CDR3 region: CASSLPGQPNEQFF. CDR3 in DNA: TGCGCCAGCAGCTTACCGGGACAGCCCAATGAGCAGTTCTTC. The rearrangement links TRBV5-1 to TRBJ2-1; TRBD1 aligns across 7 bases. Trimming took 2 bases from V and 6 from J; bases not matched to a gene: 5. This CDR3 region has 14 residues. Germline lookup yields CDR1 SGHRS and CDR2 YFSETQ.

The chain links TRBV4-1 to TRBJ2-1; D gene ambiguous. With 4 bases removed from V and 1 base from J, the gap between germline ends came to 17 bases. Germline V gene data show CDR1 as MGHRA and CDR2 as YSYEKL. The CDR3 contains 17 residues. The CDR3 reads CASSLVPTEVSYNEQFF. The CDR3, as DNA: TGCGCCAGCAGCCTCGTCCCGACTGAGGTTTCCTACAATGAGCAGTTCTTC.

V usage is TRBV21-1 and J usage is TRBJ1-5; TRBD1 is the table's D call, not checked against the DNA. TRBV21-1 has pseudogene status. This CDR3 has 15 residues. The CDR3 DNA reads as TGTGCCAGCACCGACAGGACATTCAGCAATCAGCCCCAGCATTTT. This sequence encodes CASTDRTFSNQPQHF.

The J gene is TRBJ2-3, the V gene TRBV29-1, with 9 bases matching TRBD2. This CDR3 spans 14 amino acids. The J segment lost 2 bases and the V segment lost 1 base, leaving 1 base of the junction unmatched. The germline gives CDR1 SQVTM, CDR2 ANQGSEA. The CDR3 nucleotides read TGCAGCGTTGAAGGACTAGCGGCCACAGATACGCAGTATTTT. Its translation: CSVEGLAATDTQYF.

V usage is TRBV6-5 and J usage is TRBJ2-1, with 11 bases that match TRBD2. V was pared by 4 bases and J by 9 bases, with 11 bases of the junction left unmatched. Germline CDR1 and CDR2: MNHEY and SVGAGI. The length of the CDR3 is 16 residues. CDR3 in amino acids: CASSSLLAGAPPEQFF. CDR3 coding DNA: TGTGCCAGCAGTTCCCTACTAGCGGGAGCCCCCCCTGAGCAGTTCTTC.

The gene calls are TRBV29-1 and TRBJ1-1, with no clear D. Germline values: CDR1 SQVTM, CDR2 ANQGSEA. This CDR3 is 13 amino acids long. The germline V and J ends were trimmed by 1 base and 4 bases, with 10 bases remaining between them. For the CDR3, the DNA is TGCAGCGTTGAAGCTTCTATCGTCACTGAAGCTTTCTTT. Translating it yields CSVEASIVTEAFF.

This clonotype turned up a few times. CDR3 region: CASSFQGLGNYEQYF. CDR3 DNA: TGTGCCAGCAGTTTCCAGGGACTGGGGAATTACGAGCAGTACTTC. The chain uses TRBV27 and TRBJ2-7, with D possibly TRBD2 on 6 matching bases. V was clipped by 3 bases and J by 4 bases, with 16 bases between them. CDR1 is MNHEY, CDR2 SMNVEV, per germline (reference sequence). CDR3 length: 15 amino acids.

The CDR3: CASSLSPRDSHAAPLHF. CDR3 DNA sequence: TGTGCCAGCAGTTTAAGCCCCCGGGACAGTCATGCGGCACCCCTCCACTTT. V usage is TRBV28 and J usage is TRBJ1-6, with 7 bases fitting TRBD1. The V gene end was trimmed by 2 bases and the J gene end by 11 bases; junction bases not matched to a gene: 15. The V gene's germline CDR1 is MDHEN and CDR2 SYDVKM. The CDR3 length is 17 residues.

This clonotype was seen only a few times. The rearrangement joins TRBV21-1 to TRBJ1-4. TRBV21-1 is described as a pseudogene. This CDR3 is 17 amino acids long. CDR3 nucleotides: TGTGCCAGCAGCAATCCCCCAGGGCCCGCAACTAATGAAAAACTGTTTTTT. Its protein product is CASSNPPGPATNEKLFF.

This clonotype was seen a few times. The CDR3 DNA is TGTGCCAGCAGCCAACGACCGGGACCATTAACAGATACGCAGTATTTT. It translates to CASSQRPGPLTDTQYF. The chain uses TRBV14 and TRBJ2-3, with D tentatively TRBD1 or TRBD2 (5 bases each). Trimming stripped 2 bases from V and 3 bases from J, with 15 bases between. This CDR3 comprises 16 residues. The germline V gene encodes CDR1 SGHDN and CDR2 FVKESK.

This clonotype has only a few counts. The rearrangement uses TRBV5-5 and TRBJ2-7; 8 bases agree with TRBD1. V lost 4 bases and J lost 5; bases outside the gene matches: 8. The CDR3 has 14 residues. Germline V gene data show CDR1 as SGHKS and CDR2 as YYEKEE (reference sequence). The CDR3 nucleotides are TGTGCCAGCAGCCCTAGACCGACAGGGGACGAGCAGTACTTC. This codes for CASSPRPTGDEQYF.

This chain joins TRBV7-6 and TRBJ1-1, with D perhaps matching TRBD1 (5 bases). Germline-derived CDR1 and CDR2 are SGHVS and FNYEAQ. Trimming cost V 5 bases and J 1 base, with 8 bases left between them. The CDR3 consists of 13 residues. The CDR3 bases are TGTGCCAGCAGCCCACAGGAGAACACTGAAGCTTTCTTT. This translates into CASSPQENTEAFF.